These 2 T cell receptor beta chains were sequenced from one sample in a study of human T cells and chemical hapten exposure (dated by TCRdb to the early 2020s). Interpreted using the paper, the time point label stands for: patch test 3, about 24 weeks after DPC sensitization. The treatment or condition label corresponds to: therapeutic diphenylcyclopropenone sensitization with weekly scalp DPC. The method behind the library was RACE. This sample was sequenced with a NextSeq 500. TCRdb reanalyzed the raw reads on its own, using fastp at Q25 for trimming and MiXCR for clone calling, and kept in-frame beta chains. Merged by CDR3 protein, the rows form single entries marked with the most common genes and DNA. This sample gives about 89,000 distinct CDR3 sequences in total; around 13% of them show up just once. Together, the top ten hold roughly 6% of the sample. The sequences come from whole blood, collected in connection with sensitization to the hapten diphenylcyclopropenone (DPC). The receptors derive from a woman aged 50 to 65 with alopecia areata. Some clones in this sample may be carry-over from other donors' samples.

The genes are TRBV29-1 and TRBJ1-4; possibly TRBD1 for D (5 bases). CDR3 length equals 12 residues. Between the trimmed V and J ends, which lost 4 bases and 5 bases, there was a span of 8 bases. CDR1 and CDR2 (germline): SQVTM, ANQGSEA. CDR3 sequence (DNA): TGCAGCGTTGGGGGACGAAATGAAAAACTGTTTTTT. Protein sequence: CSVGGRNEKLFF.

This chain links TRBV11-2 with TRBJ1-5; 7 nucleotides line up with TRBD1. Germline V gives CDR1 SGHAT, CDR2 FQNNGV. V gave up 1 base and J gave up 0 bases; unmatched junction bases: 9. The CDR3 length is 18 residues. CDR3 DNA: TGTGCCAGCAGCTTAGGGACCGGGACAGACATTAGCAATCAGCCCCAGCATTTT. As protein: CASSLGTGTDISNQPQHF.